A selection of T cell receptor beta chains follows, all from one sample in a study of blood T cell repertoires in COVID-19. Repertoires were generated with immunoSEQ multiplex PCR, while TCRdb's copy carries only in-frame clones and drops some. Here the sample spans some 150,000 clones, around 80% being singletons. The sample taken for sequencing was peripheral blood. The origin of the receptors is a woman aged 45-60 years in a cohort sampled during active or convalescent COVID-19. The CDR3 runs from the conserved cysteine through the conserved F or W. A D gene is named only where the DNA matches it firmly. Clone size, where shown, is once, few, many, or a class for clones that have expanded.

>TRBJ1-2|TRBD1|TRBV19|-
CASSWGTAIANYGYTF
TGTGCCAGTAGTTGGGGGACAGCGATCGCTAACTATGGCTACACCTTC
>TRBJ1-2|TRBD1|TRBV2|-
CASSARGQDRRGYTF
TGTGCCAGCAGCGCCCGGGGACAGGACAGACGTGGCTACACCTTC
>TRBJ2-3|TRBD2|TRBV3-1/TRBV3-2|-
CASYQTSGGMDTQYF
TGTGCCAGCTACCAGACTAGCGGGGGGATGGATACGCAGTATTTT
>TRBJ1-1|TRBD1|TRBV6-5|once
CASSYWGTGEAFF
TGTGCCAGCAGTTACTGGGGCACAGGGGAGGCTTTCTTT
>TRBJ1-2|-|TRBV7-2|once
CASSPRGNNYGYTF
TGTGCCAGCAGCCCAAGGGGTAATAACTATGGCTACACCTTC
>TRBJ2-5|-|TRBV11-2|-
CASRVGGQETQYF
TGTGCCAGCAGAGTAGGGGGCCAAGAGACCCAGTACTTC
>TRBJ1-1|-|TRBV30|-
CAWGATRANTEAFF
TGTGCCTGGGGGGCAACGAGGGCGAACACTGAAGCTTTCTTT
>TRBJ2-3|-|TRBV6-5|-
CASNLDRRTDTQYF
TGTGCCAGCAACCTGGACAGACGCACAGATACGCAGTATTTT
>TRBJ2-7|TRBD1|TRBV19|-
CASSEGQGFTYEQYF
TGTGCCAGTAGTGAAGGACAGGGATTTACCTACGAGCAGTACTTC
>TRBJ2-5|-|TRBV24-1|-
CATSDPGEGETQYF
TGTGCCACCAGTGATCCCGGCGAGGGAGAGACCCAGTACTTC
>TRBJ1-2|-|TRBV19|-
CASSITDRVYGYTF
TGTGCCAGTAGTATTACCGACAGAGTCTATGGCTACACCTTC
>TRBJ2-1|TRBD2|TRBV7-9|-
CASSREAAGLRNEQFF
TGTGCCAGCAGCCGCGAGGCAGCGGGGCTACGAAATGAGCAGTTCTTC
>TRBJ1-4|TRBD1|TRBV18|-
CASSRPTGGNEKLFF
TGTGCCAGCTCACGACCGACAGGGGGTAATGAAAAACTGTTTTTT
>TRBJ2-7|-|TRBV15|-
CATSRDKASYEQYF
TGTGCCACCAGCAGAGATAAAGCTTCCTACGAGCAGTACTTC
>TRBJ1-5|-|TRBV6-6|-
CASSYSGDNQPQHF
TGTGCCAGCAGTTACTCGGGAGACAATCAGCCCCAGCATTTT
>TRBJ2-3|TRBD2|TRBV7-2|-
CASSLGVLAGASGTQYF
TGTGCCAGCAGCTTAGGGGTACTAGCGGGGGCTAGTGGTACGCAGTATTTT
>TRBJ1-2|TRBD1|TRBV19|-
CASSIAGQNYGYTF
TGTGCCAGTAGTATAGCGGGACAGAACTATGGCTACACCTTC
>TRBJ2-1|-|TRBV5-4|-
CASSLGQGGDNEQFF
TGTGCCAGCAGCTTGGGCCAGGGTGGGGACAATGAGCAGTTCTTC
>TRBJ2-6|-|TRBV7-3|-
CASSPRQARRPSGANVLTF
TGTGCCAGCAGCCCTCGACAGGCGCGACGTCCTTCTGGGGCCAACGTCCTGACTTTC
>TRBJ2-7|TRBD2|TRBV7-2|-
CASSQTSGGTYEQYF
TGTGCCAGCAGCCAGACTAGCGGGGGGACGTACGAGCAGTACTTC
>TRBJ1-1|TRBD1|TRBV5-8|once
CASSPGQFEAFF
TGTGCCAGCAGCCCGGGACAGTTTGAAGCTTTCTTT
>TRBJ2-1|TRBD1|TRBV19|few
CASQTGGQGYNEQFF
TGTGCCAGTCAAACAGGGGGGCAGGGTTACAATGAGCAGTTCTTC